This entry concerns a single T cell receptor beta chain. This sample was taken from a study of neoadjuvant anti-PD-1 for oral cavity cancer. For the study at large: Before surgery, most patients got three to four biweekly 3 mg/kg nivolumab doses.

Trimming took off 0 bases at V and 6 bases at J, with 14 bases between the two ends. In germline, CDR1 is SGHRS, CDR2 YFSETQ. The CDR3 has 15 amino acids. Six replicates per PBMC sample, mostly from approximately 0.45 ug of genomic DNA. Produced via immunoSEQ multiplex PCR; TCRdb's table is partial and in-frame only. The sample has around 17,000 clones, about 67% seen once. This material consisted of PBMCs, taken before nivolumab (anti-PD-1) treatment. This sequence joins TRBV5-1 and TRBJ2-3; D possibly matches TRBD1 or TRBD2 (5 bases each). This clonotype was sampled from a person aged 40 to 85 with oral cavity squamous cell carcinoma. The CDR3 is CASSLGGRPGDTQYF. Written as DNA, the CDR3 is TGCGCCAGCAGCTTGGGGGGACGGCCCGGTGATACGCAGTATTTT.